What follows are 26 T cell receptor beta chains derived from one specimen sequenced in a study of shared T cell receptors in the human thymus. The protocol was immunoSEQ multiplex PCR, while the TCRdb copy is restricted to in-frame clones and leaves out a portion. The sample contains about 660,000 clones, over 75% of which appear only once. These data were also reused for a study on human thymus T cells.

Sequenced input: thymocytes. The origin of the receptors is a boy in the first two years of life with a congenital heart defect.

The chain combines TRBV9 with TRBJ2-1, with a tentative D call TRBD2 (5 bases). V lost 0 bases to trimming and J lost 1 base, with 20 bases between them. The CDR3 runs 19 residues. CDR1 and CDR2 (germline): SGDLS, YYNGEE. As DNA, the CDR3 is TGTGCCAGCAGCGTAGTACGACGGACTTGTGGTGGGTCCTACAATGAGCAGTTCTTC. This translates into CASSVVRRTCGGSYNEQFF.

The chain has TRBV1 and TRBJ2-2; the table names TRBD2, a call not compared with the DNA. TRBV1 is shown as a pseudogene. This CDR3 comprises 17 residues. CDR3 loop: CTSSPPRLAGNTGELFF. The CDR3 DNA is TGCACCAGCAGCCCACCGCGGCTAGCGGGTAACACCGGGGAGCTGTTTTTT.

This clone was found a few times. The rearrangement uses TRBV9 and TRBJ2-1; 7 bases match TRBD2. The V gene's germline CDR1 is SGDLS and CDR2 YYNGEE. The CDR3 is 16 amino acids. Trimming took 3 bases from V and 6 from J; bases not matched to a gene: 12. In DNA, the CDR3 is TGTGCCAGCAGCGGGCCCTGGACTAGTCCCCCCAATGAGCAGTTCTTC. Protein: CASSGPWTSPPNEQFF. Together with reference TRBV9 and TRBJ2-1, the CDR3 gives the full variable domain: DSGVTQTPKHLITATGQRVTLRCSPRSGDLSVYWYQQSLDQGLQFLIQYYNGEERAKGNILERFSAQQFPDLHSELNLSSLELGDSALYFCASSGPWTSPPNEQFFGPGTRLTVL.

The chain joins TRBV10-1 to TRBJ2-7; 10 bases align to TRBD2. Germline CDR1 reads WNHNN; CDR2 reads SYGVQD (reference sequence). V shed 4 bases, J shed 6 bases, and the junction held 3 bases outside the gene matches. The CDR3 consists of 13 residues. The CDR3 reads CASSVLAGVEQYF. CDR3 DNA: TGCGCCAGCAGTGTCCTAGCGGGAGTCGAGCAGTACTTC.

In nucleotides, the CDR3 is TGTGCCAGCAGCTTAGTGGAGACTAGCGGGAGGGATAGCACAGATACGCAGTATTTT. Its translation is CASSLVETSGRDSTDTQYF. V and J are TRBV11-2 and TRBJ2-3; TRBD2 aligns across 14 bases. CDR3 length: 19 amino acids. V lost 1 base to trimming and J lost 0 bases; unmatched junction nucleotides: 6. The V gene's germline CDR1 is SGHAT and CDR2 FQNNGV.

This chain uses TRBV2 with TRBJ2-5, with 7 bases identical to TRBD2. The CDR3 consists of 16 residues. Germline CDR1 reads SNHLY; CDR2 reads FYNNEI. V was pared by 1 base and J by 5 bases, with 10 bases of the junction left unmatched. For the CDR3, the DNA is TGTGCCAGCAGTGAAGGAGGGGACTACTCCGGGGAGACCCAGTACTTC. It specifies CASSEGGDYSGETQYF.

This clone was seen a handful of times. The V call is TRBV27, the J call TRBJ2-3; 13 positions agree with TRBD2. V shed 6 bases and J 7 bases; nucleotides not matched to a gene: 10. CDR3 length equals 16 residues. Germline V gene lookup returns CDR1 MNHEY and CDR2 SMNVEV (reference sequence). The CDR3 reads CASSGLAGVGPHTQYF. DNA for the CDR3: TGTGCCAGCAGCGGACTAGCGGGAGTAGGGCCACATACGCAGTATTTT.

The chain couples TRBV29-1 to TRBJ2-1, with D unresolved. The germline V gene encodes CDR1 SQVTM and CDR2 ANQGSEA. The CDR3 length is 14 residues. Between the trimmed V and J ends, which lost 8 bases and 6 bases, there was a span of 20 bases. CDR3 protein: CSTVEWLVPNEQFF. The CDR3, as DNA: TGCAGCACCGTAGAGTGGCTAGTCCCCAATGAGCAGTTCTTC.

This clone came up once. This chain uses TRBV27 with TRBJ2-3, with D perhaps matching TRBD2 (5 bases). CDR3 size: 15 residues. Germline CDR1 reads MNHEY; CDR2 reads SMNVEV (reference sequence). The germline V and J ends were trimmed by 3 bases and 1 base, with 11 bases remaining between them. The CDR3 DNA reads as TGTGCCAGCAGTTTTCATAGCGCTGGCACAGATACGCAGTATTTT. It yields the protein CASSFHSAGTDTQYF.

The gene calls are TRBV18 and TRBJ2-7; TRBD2 is a possible D gene (5 bases). Germline V gene sequence: CDR1 KGHSH, CDR2 LQKENI. The CDR3 runs to 14 residues. The V and J ends lost 3 bases and 4 bases respectively, with 13 bases between them. The CDR3 loop is CASSPIPGLYEQYF. The CDR3 DNA follows: TGTGCCAGCTCACCCATTCCGGGATTATACGAGCAGTACTTC.

The V call is TRBV5-6, the J call TRBJ2-1; D is perhaps TRBD1 (5 bases). Germline CDR1 reads SGHDT; CDR2 reads YYEEEE. Trimming left V 0 bases short and J 3 bases short, with 10 bases between. This CDR3 has 15 amino acids. CDR3: CASSLETERYNEQFF. CDR3 bases: TGTGCCAGCAGCTTGGAGACAGAGCGCTACAATGAGCAGTTCTTC. Using reference TRBV5-6 and TRBJ2-1 for the parts outside the CDR3, the full variable domain is DAGVTQSPTHLIKTRGQQVTLRCSPKSGHDTVSWYQQALGQGPQFIFQYYEEEERQRGNFPDRFSGHQFPNYSSELNVNALLLGDSALYLCASSLETERYNEQFFGPGTRLTVL.

As to this clone: Mismatch with germline at one junction end may stem from a read error. The chain employs TRBV28 and TRBJ2-3; tentative D call: TRBD1 (5 bases). The CDR3 length is 13 residues. CDR1 and CDR2 from the germline V gene are MDHEN and SYDVKM. This CDR3 reads CVSSFRVQDTQYF. The CDR3 nucleotides read TGTGTCAGCAGTTTCAGGGTTCAAGATACGCAGTATTTT.

The chain uses TRBV7-9 and TRBJ1-1; 8 positions agree with TRBD1. The V segment lost 1 base and the J segment 3 bases; nucleotides outside the gene matches: 7. Germline CDR1 and CDR2: SEHNR and FQNEAQ (reference sequence). The CDR3 is 16 residues long. The CDR3 region is CASSLEGQAGHTEAFF. Here the CDR3 DNA reads TGTGCCAGCAGCTTAGAGGGACAGGCTGGGCACACTGAAGCTTTCTTT.

The gene calls are TRBV18 and TRBJ2-7; 7 bases align to TRBD1. The CDR3 is made up of 15 amino acids. CDR1 is KGHSH and CDR2 is LQKENI in the germline V gene. The V gene end was trimmed by 1 base and the J gene end by 6 bases; junction bases not matched to a gene: 9. CDR3 nucleotide sequence: TGTGCCAGCTCACCACGGGCACAGGGGCCGATCGAGCAGTACTTC. This encodes CASSPRAQGPIEQYF.

The chain has TRBV21-1 and TRBJ2-1; no check of the table's D call, TRBD2, against the DNA was made. TRBV21-1 is deemed a pseudogene. The CDR3 length is 16 residues. CDR3 bases: TGTGCCAGCAGCACCGGACTAGCGGCCTCCTACAATGAGCAGTTCTTC. It encodes CASSTGLAASYNEQFF.

This clone appeared a few times. V and J are TRBV28 and TRBJ2-2, with a weak D call TRBD1 (5 bases). The CDR3 totals 16 residues. CDR1 and CDR2 (germline): MDHEN, SYDVKM. Trimming took off 5 bases at V and 5 bases at J, with 18 bases between the two ends. The CDR3, as DNA: TGTGCCAGCAGTCGCATCCAGGGAAGGGGAACCGGGGAGCTGTTTTTT. Translating it yields CASSRIQGRGTGELFF. Combining the CDR3 with reference TRBV28 and TRBJ2-2 gives the whole variable domain DVKVTQSSRYLVKRTGEKVFLECVQDMDHENMFWYRQDPGLGLRLIYFSYDVKMKEKGDIPEGYSVSREKKERFSLILESASTNQTSMYLCASSRIQGRGTGELFFGEGSRLTVL.

The CDR3 coding sequence is TGTGCCAGCACACAGGGGGCTTTTGGAGAGACCCAGTACTTC. Its protein product is CASTQGAFGETQYF. The chain combines TRBV6-1 with TRBJ2-5; TRBD1 matches 9 bases. The CDR3 is 14 residues long. V was pared by 7 bases and J by 4 bases, with 7 bases of the junction left unmatched. CDR1 and CDR2 from the germline V gene are MNHNS and SASEGT.

The gene calls are TRBV2 and TRBJ2-3; 10 bases align to TRBD1. Trimming at V came to 7 bases and at J to 6 bases, leaving 4 bases not matched to a gene. The CDR3 is 13 amino acids. Germline V CDR1 and CDR2: SNHLY, FYNNEI. The CDR3 loop is CASNRQGADTQYF. Here the CDR3 DNA reads TGTGCCAGCAATAGACAGGGGGCCGATACGCAGTATTTT.

This chain uses TRBV10-3 with TRBJ2-7, with D perhaps TRBD2 (6 bases). This CDR3 spans 14 amino acids. Germline values: CDR1 ENHRY, CDR2 SYGVKD. V lost 6 bases and J 1 base, leaving 13 bases between the germline ends. The CDR3 DNA sequence: TGTGCCATCAGCTTGACGCGGGGTTCCTACGAGCAGTACTTC. Translated: CAISLTRGSYEQYF.

This clone was recorded only once. The chain has TRBV7-2 and TRBJ2-3; D is undetermined. Germline-derived CDR1 and CDR2 are SGHTA and FQGNSA. This CDR3 is built from 12 residues. The V end was cut by 4 bases, the J end by 4 bases, with 6 bases between. CDR3 coding DNA: TGTGCCAGCAGCTCCCCGGCAGATACGCAGTATTTT. Translation gives CASSSPADTQYF. Supplemented by reference TRBV7-2 and TRBJ2-3, the full variable domain reads GAGVSQSPSNKVTEKGKDVELRCDPISGHTALYWYRQSLGQGLEFLIYFQGNSAPDKSGLPSDRFSAERTGGSVSTLTIQRTQQEDSAVYLCASSSPADTQYFGPGTRLTVL.

V is TRBV18 and J is TRBJ2-5; a weak D match, TRBD1 (6 bases). Germline CDR1 KGHSH, CDR2 LQKENI. V was cut by 3 bases and J by 7 bases, with 18 bases left in between. This CDR3 has 15 amino acids. The CDR3 protein is CASSPRRNREWTQYF. The CDR3 DNA reads as TGTGCCAGCTCACCTCGAAGAAACAGGGAGTGGACCCAGTACTTC.

The V gene is TRBV2, the J gene TRBJ1-4; D is undetermined. Germline-derived CDR1 and CDR2 are SNHLY and FYNNEI. The length of the CDR3 is 15 residues. V was clipped by 0 bases and J by 14 bases, with 19 bases between them. The CDR3 region is CASSEAFGDDTGLFF. The CDR3 DNA reads TGTGCCAGCAGTGAAGCCTTCGGGGATGATACTGGCCTGTTTTTT.

This chain links TRBV19 with TRBJ2-7; TRBD1 matches 7 bases. CDR1 and CDR2 (germline): LNHDA, SQIVND (reference sequence). The CDR3 consists of 13 residues. V trimming: 8 bases; J trimming: 3 bases; junction bases outside the gene matches: 7. As DNA, the CDR3 is TGTGCCAGTTGTGAAGGGGGCTGCTACGAGCAGTACTTC. Protein: CASCEGGCYEQYF.

As DNA, the CDR3 is TGTGCCAGTAGTATAGCACGGGGGACCGAGCAGTACTTC. Translating gives CASSIARGTEQYF. The rearrangement uses TRBV19 and TRBJ2-7, with D perhaps matching TRBD2 (6 bases). The CDR3 has 13 residues. The V gene's germline CDR1 is LNHDA and CDR2 SQIVND (reference sequence). Trimming removed 1 base from V and 6 bases from J, with 10 bases in between.

A few counts support this clone. The chain couples TRBV7-6 to TRBJ2-2, with 11 bases fitting TRBD2. Germline CDR1 reads SGHVS; CDR2 reads FNYEAQ. V shed 1 base, J shed 5 bases, and the junction held 21 bases outside the gene matches. The CDR3 is 22 amino acids. CDR3 in amino acids: CASSLGGFGPSGRYQGTGELFF. CDR3 bases: TGTGCCAGCAGCTTAGGAGGGTTTGGGCCTAGCGGGAGGTACCAGGGGACCGGGGAGCTGTTTTTT.

This rearrangement joins TRBV5-6 to TRBJ2-7; TRBD2 is a possible D gene (6 bases). V lost 1 base, J lost 9 bases, and 20 bases lay in between. The CDR3 sequence is 15 residues long. Germline V gene data show CDR1 as SGHDT and CDR2 as YYEEEE. CDR3 protein: CASSLRYGTHPGQYF. The CDR3 coding sequence is TGTGCCAGCAGCTTGCGGTACGGGACTCACCCGGGGCAGTACTTC.